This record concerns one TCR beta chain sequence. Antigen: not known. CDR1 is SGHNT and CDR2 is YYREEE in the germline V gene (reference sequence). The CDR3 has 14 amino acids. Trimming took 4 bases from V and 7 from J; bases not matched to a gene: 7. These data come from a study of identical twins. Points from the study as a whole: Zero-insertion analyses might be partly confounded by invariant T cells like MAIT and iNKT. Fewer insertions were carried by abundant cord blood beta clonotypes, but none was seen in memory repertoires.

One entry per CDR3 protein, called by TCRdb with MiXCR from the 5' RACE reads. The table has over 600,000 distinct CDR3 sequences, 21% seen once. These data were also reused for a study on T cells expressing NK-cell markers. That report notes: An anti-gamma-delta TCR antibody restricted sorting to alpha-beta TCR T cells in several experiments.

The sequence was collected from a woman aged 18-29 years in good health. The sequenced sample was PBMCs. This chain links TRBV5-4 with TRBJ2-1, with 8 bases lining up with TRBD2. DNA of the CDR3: TGTGCCAGCAGCGTCCTGGGACTAGAGAATGAGCAGTTCTTC. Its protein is CASSVLGLENEQFF.